The clone carrying this T cell receptor (beta chain) was seen a single time. What it binds is unknown. The sample belongs to a study of cytomegalovirus exposure and HLA in healthy donors. With V trimmed by 4 bases and J by 2 bases, 4 bases remained unmatched. This CDR3 region has 15 residues. Germline values: CDR1 MNHEY, CDR2 SMNVEV (reference sequence). Study outcomes and limitations: TRBV6-2, TRBV6-3 and some other V segments were excluded as indistinguishable. A later analysis reportedly found fewer N-insertions in an Asian-associated ancestry cluster than the roughly 680-donor mean.

The PCR contained 60 Vbeta and 13 Jbeta primers. Clones were read by immunoSEQ multiplex PCR, and TCRdb kept only the in-frame ones, dropping some. The sample lists about 130,000 clones; approximately 79% were seen once. The chain couples TRBV27 to TRBJ2-1, with 8 nucleotides matching TRBD2. The sequence came from a male donor in good health and CMV-seronegative. Input material: PBMCs. DNA of the CDR3: TGTGCCAGCAGTTCCTCGGGGGGGGCCTACAATGAGCAGTTCTTC. Its translation is CASSSSGGAYNEQFF.